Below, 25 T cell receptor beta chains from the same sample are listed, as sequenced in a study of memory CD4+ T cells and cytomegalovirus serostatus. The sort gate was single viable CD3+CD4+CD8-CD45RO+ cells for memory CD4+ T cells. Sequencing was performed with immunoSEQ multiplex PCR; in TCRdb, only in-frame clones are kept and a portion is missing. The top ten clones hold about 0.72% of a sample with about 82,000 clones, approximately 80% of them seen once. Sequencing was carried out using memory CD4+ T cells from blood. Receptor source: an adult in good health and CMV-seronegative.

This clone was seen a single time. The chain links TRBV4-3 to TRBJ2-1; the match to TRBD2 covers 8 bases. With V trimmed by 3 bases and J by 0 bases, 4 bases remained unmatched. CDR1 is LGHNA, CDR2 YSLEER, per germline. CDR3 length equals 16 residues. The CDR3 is CASSQLGTSSYNEQFF. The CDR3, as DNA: TGCGCCAGCAGCCAGCTAGGGACTAGCTCCTACAATGAGCAGTTCTTC.

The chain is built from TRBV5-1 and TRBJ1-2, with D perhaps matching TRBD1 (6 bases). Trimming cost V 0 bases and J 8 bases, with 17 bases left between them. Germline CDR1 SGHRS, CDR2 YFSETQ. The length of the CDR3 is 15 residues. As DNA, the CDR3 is TGCGCCAGCAGCTTGGCGGTCTCGGGGGCTGGAGGCTACACCTTC. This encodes CASSLAVSGAGGYTF.

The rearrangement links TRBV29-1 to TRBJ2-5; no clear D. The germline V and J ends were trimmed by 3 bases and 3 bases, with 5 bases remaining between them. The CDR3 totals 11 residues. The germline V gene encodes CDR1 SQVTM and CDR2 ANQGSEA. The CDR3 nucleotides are TGCAGCGTTGATAGAAAAGAGACCCAGTACTTC. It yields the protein CSVDRKETQYF.

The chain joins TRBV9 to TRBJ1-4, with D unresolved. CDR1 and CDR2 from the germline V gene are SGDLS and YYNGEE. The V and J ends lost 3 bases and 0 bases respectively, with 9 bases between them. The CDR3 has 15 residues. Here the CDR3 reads CASSETPATNEKLFF. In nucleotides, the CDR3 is TGTGCCAGCAGCGAGACCCCTGCAACTAATGAAAAACTGTTTTTT.

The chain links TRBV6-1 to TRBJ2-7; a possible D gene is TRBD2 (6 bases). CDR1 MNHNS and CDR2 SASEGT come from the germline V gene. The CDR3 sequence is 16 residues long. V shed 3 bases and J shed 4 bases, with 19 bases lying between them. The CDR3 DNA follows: TGTGCCAGCAGTGATTTTTCATGGAGGGAATCGTACGAGCAGTACTTC. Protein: CASSDFSWRESYEQYF.

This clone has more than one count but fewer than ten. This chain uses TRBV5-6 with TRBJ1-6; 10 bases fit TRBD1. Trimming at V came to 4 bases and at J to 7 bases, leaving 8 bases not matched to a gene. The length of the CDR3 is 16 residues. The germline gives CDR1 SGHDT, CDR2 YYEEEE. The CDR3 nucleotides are TGTGCCAGCAGCCTCCGCGGGACAGGGGAAAATTCACCCCTCCACTTT. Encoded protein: CASSLRGTGENSPLHF. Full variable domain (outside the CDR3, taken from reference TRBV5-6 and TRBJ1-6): DAGVTQSPTHLIKTRGQQVTLRCSPKSGHDTVSWYQQALGQGPQFIFQYYEEEERQRGNFPDRFSGHQFPNYSSELNVNALLLGDSALYLCASSLRGTGENSPLHFGNGTRLTVT.

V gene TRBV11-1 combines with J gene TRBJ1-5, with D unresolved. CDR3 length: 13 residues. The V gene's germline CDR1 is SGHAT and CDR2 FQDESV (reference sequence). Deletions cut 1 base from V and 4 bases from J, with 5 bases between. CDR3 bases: TGTGCCAGCAGCTTAGGCCAGAATCAGCCCCAGCATTTT. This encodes CASSLGQNQPQHF.

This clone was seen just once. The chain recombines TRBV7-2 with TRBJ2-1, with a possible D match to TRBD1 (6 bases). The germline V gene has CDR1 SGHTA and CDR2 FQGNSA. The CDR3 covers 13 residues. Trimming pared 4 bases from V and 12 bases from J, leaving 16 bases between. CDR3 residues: CASSSVQGRGQFF. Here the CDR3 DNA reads TGTGCCAGCAGCTCCGTACAGGGCCGGGGGCAGTTCTTC. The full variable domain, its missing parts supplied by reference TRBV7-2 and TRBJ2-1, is GAGVSQSPSNKVTEKGKDVELRCDPISGHTALYWYRQSLGQGLEFLIYFQGNSAPDKSGLPSDRFSAERTGGSVSTLTIQRTQQEDSAVYLCASSSVQGRGQFFGPGTRLTVL.

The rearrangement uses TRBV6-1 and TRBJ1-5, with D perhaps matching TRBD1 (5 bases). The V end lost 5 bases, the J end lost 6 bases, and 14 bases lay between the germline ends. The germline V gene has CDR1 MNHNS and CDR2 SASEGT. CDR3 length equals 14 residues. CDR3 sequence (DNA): TGTGCCAGCAGTATGTCGGGGCGTGGTCAGCCCCAGCATTTT. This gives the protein CASSMSGRGQPQHF.

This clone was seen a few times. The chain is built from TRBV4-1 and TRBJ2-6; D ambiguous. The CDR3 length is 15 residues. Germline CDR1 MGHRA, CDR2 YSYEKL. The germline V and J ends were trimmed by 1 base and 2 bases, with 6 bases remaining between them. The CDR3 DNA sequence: TGCGCCAGCAGCCAAGTAAGGGCTGGGGCCAACGTCCTGACTTTC. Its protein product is CASSQVRAGANVLTF.

This CDR3 reads CASSLGTSGFTDTQYF. The CDR3, as DNA: TGTGCCAGCAGCTTAGGGACTAGCGGTTTCACAGATACGCAGTATTTT. V and J are TRBV11-2 and TRBJ2-3; 10 positions agree with TRBD2. Per the germline V gene, CDR1 is SGHAT and CDR2 is FQNNGV. The junction had 3 bases not matched to a gene; V was cut back by 1 base and J by 2 bases. There are 16 residues in the CDR3.

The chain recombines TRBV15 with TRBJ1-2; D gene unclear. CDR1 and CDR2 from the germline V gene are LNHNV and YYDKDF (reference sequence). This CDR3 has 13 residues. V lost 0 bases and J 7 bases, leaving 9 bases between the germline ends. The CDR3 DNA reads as TGTGCCACCAGCAGAGATGTTAGGGCTGGCTACACCTTC. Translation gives CATSRDVRAGYTF.

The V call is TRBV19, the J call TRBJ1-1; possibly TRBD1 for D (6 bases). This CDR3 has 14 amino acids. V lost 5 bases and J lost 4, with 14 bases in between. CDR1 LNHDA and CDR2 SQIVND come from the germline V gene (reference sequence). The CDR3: CASSEVGGSTEAFF. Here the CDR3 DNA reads TGTGCCAGTAGTGAGGTAGGGGGTAGCACTGAAGCTTTCTTT.

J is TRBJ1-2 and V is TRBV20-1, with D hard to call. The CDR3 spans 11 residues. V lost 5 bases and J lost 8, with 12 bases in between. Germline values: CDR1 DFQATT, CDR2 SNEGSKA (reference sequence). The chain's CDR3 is CSAPVSGGYTF. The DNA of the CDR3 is TGCAGTGCTCCCGTTTCGGGAGGCTACACCTTC.

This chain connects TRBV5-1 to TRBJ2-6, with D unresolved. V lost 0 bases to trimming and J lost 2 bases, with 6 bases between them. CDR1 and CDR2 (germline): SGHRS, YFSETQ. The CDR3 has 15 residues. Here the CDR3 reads CASSLVGTGANVLTF. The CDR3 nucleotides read TGCGCCAGCAGCTTGGTGGGGACTGGGGCCAACGTCCTGACTTTC.

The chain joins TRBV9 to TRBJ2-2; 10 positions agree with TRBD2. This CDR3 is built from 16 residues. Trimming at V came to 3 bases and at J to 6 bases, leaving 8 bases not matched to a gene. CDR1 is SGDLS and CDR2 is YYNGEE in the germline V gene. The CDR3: CASSGRGSGGAGELFF. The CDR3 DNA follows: TGTGCCAGCAGCGGAAGGGGCAGCGGGGGGGCCGGGGAGCTGTTTTTT. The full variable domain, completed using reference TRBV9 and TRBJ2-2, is DSGVTQTPKHLITATGQRVTLRCSPRSGDLSVYWYQQSLDQGLQFLIQYYNGEERAKGNILERFSAQQFPDLHSELNLSSLELGDSALYFCASSGRGSGGAGELFFGEGSRLTVL.

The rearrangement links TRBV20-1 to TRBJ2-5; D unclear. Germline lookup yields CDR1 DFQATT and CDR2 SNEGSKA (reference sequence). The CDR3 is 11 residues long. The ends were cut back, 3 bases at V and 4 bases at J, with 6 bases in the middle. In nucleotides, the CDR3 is TGCAGTGCTAGGTCCACAGAGACCCAGTACTTC. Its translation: CSARSTETQYF.

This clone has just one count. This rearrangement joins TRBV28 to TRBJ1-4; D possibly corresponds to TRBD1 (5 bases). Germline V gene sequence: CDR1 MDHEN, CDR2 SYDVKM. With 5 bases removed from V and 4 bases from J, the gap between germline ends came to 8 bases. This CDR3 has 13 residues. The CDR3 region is CASSRGLNEKLFF. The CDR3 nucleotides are TGTGCCAGCAGTAGGGGCCTTAATGAAAAACTGTTTTTT. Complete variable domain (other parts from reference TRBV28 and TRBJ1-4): DVKVTQSSRYLVKRTGEKVFLECVQDMDHENMFWYRQDPGLGLRLIYFSYDVKMKEKGDIPEGYSVSREKKERFSLILESASTNQTSMYLCASSRGLNEKLFFGSGTQLSVL.

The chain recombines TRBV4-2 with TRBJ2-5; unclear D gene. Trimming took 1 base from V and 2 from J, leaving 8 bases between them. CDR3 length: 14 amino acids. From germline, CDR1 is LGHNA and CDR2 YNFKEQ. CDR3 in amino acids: CASSQANEQETQYF. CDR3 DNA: TGTGCCAGCAGCCAAGCCAATGAACAAGAGACCCAGTACTTC.

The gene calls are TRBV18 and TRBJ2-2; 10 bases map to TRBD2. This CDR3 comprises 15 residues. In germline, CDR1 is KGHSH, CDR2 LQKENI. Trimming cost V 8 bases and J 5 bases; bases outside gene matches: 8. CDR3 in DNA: TGTGCCAGCCCACTCCTAGCGGGGGAAACCGGGGAGCTGTTTTTT. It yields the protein CASPLLAGETGELFF.

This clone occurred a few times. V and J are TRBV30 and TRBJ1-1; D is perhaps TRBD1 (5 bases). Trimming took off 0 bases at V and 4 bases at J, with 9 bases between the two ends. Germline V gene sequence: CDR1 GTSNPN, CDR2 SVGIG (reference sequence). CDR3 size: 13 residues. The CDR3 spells CAWSVVGGTEAFF. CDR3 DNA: TGTGCCTGGAGTGTCGTGGGGGGCACTGAAGCTTTCTTT.

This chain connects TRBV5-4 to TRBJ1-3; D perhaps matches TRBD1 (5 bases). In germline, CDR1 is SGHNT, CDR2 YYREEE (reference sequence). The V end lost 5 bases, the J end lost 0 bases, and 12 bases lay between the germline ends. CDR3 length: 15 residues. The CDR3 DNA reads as TGTGCCAGCAGACGGGACTTCCGCTCTGGAAACACCATATATTTT. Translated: CASRRDFRSGNTIYF.

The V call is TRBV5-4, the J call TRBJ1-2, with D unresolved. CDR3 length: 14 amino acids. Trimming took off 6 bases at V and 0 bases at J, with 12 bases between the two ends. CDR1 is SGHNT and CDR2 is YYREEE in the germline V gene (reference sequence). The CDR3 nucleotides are TGTGCCAGCACCCGCGACGGTCCTAACTATGGCTACACCTTC. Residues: CASTRDGPNYGYTF.

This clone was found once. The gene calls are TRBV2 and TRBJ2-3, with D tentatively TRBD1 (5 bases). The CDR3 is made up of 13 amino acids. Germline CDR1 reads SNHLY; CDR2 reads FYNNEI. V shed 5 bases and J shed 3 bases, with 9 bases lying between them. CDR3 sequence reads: CASSTAGTDTQYF. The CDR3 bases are TGTGCCAGCAGTACGGCAGGGACAGATACGCAGTATTTT.

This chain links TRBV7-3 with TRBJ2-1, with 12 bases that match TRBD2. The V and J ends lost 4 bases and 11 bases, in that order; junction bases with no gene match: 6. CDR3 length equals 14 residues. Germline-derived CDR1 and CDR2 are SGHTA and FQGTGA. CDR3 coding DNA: TGTGCCAGCAGCTCACTAGCGGGGGGCTACCAGCAGTTCTTC. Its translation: CASSSLAGGYQQFF.